The table lists the clone carrying this T cell receptor beta chain with many counts. The antigen is undetermined. The data belong to a study of T cell repertoires in cytomegalovirus infection. Study-level information: HLA-B-restricted CMV epitopes that are well studied were used alongside recently identified HLA-C-restricted ones. Matching HLA type, along with CMV infection, was indicated by public TCR beta signatures.

The study's findings and limits: Cumulative public TCR beta family frequency identified carriers of CMV plus the relevant HLA. Dominant in the ex vivo response were TCR beta clonotypes restricted by HLA-C and specific for CMV.

Germline assignment: CDR1 DFQATT and CDR2 SNEGSKA (reference sequence). The ends were cut back, 0 bases at V and 7 bases at J, with 6 bases in the middle. CDR3 length equals 11 residues. TCRdb re-called the reads through MiXCR, storing one row per CDR3 protein. The repertoire holds a few hundred thousand distinct CDR3 sequences, about 27% seen once, with around 20% in the top ten. Material: cultured PBMCs, obtained from culture after CMV antigen stimulation. The V call is TRBV20-1, the J call TRBJ1-1; the D is unclear. This TCR was sampled from a human donor in good health (CMV status not recorded). Some clones in this sample may be carry-over from other donors' samples. The CDR3 coding sequence is TGCAGTGCTAGAGATTCCCGTGAAGCTTTCTTT. It yields the protein CSARDSREAFF.